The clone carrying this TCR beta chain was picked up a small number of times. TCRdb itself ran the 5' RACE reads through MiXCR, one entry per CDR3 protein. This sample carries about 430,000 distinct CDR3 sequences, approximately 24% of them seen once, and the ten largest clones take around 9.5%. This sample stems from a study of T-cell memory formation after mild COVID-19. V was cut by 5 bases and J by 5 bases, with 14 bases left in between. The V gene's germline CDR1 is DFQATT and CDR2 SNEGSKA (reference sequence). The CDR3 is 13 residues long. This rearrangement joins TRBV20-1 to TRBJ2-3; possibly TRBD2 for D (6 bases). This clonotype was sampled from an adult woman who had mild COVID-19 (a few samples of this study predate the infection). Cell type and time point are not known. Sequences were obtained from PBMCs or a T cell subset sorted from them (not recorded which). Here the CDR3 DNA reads TGCAGTGCTCGGTGGGGACTTCTAGATACGCAGTATTTT. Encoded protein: CSARWGLLDTQYF.